These 11 T cell receptor beta chains originate from one sample sequenced in a study of blood T cell repertoires in COVID-19. The data were produced by immunoSEQ multiplex PCR, yet TCRdb's version contains in-frame clones alone and is incomplete. The data contain 100,000 or so clones, 80% to 85% of them singletons. Sequencing used peripheral blood. Receptors were obtained from an older man with active or convalescent COVID-19.

V usage is TRBV7-8 and J usage is TRBJ1-1, with TRBD1 as a possible D gene (6 bases). V lost 4 bases to trimming and J lost 1 base, with 10 bases between them. The CDR3 sequence is 14 residues long. CDR1 and CDR2 from the germline V gene are SGHVS and FQNEAQ. The chain's CDR3 is CASSWGHPNTEAFF. CDR3 sequence (DNA): TGTGCCAGCAGCTGGGGACACCCGAACACTGAAGCTTTCTTT.

The chain employs TRBV5-1 and TRBJ2-7, with 11 bases aligning to TRBD1. There are 15 residues in the CDR3. The V gene end was trimmed by 1 base and the J gene end by 5 bases; junction bases not matched to a gene: 5. CDR1 SGHRS and CDR2 YFSETQ come from the germline V gene. The CDR3 nucleotides are TGCGCCAGCAGCTTGCTCGGACAGGGGGCACACGAGCAGTACTTC. Its translation is CASSLLGQGAHEQYF. Full variable domain (remainder filled in from reference TRBV5-1 and TRBJ2-7): KAGVTQTPRYLIKTRGQQVTLSCSPISGHRSVSWYQQTPGQGLQFLFEYFSETQRNKGNFPGRFSGRQFSNSRSEMNVSTLELGDSALYLCASSLLGQGAHEQYFGPGTRLTVT.

This clone was seen just once. The V call is TRBV27, the J call TRBJ2-3; D might be TRBD2 (6 bases). V was clipped by 5 bases and J by 5 bases, with 20 bases between them. The V gene's germline CDR1 is MNHEY and CDR2 SMNVEV (reference sequence). The length of the CDR3 is 16 residues. CDR3 region: CASSPTSAGNGDTQYF. CDR3 DNA: TGTGCCAGCAGTCCAACCTCGGCGGGGAATGGAGATACGCAGTATTTT.

J is TRBJ2-5 and V is TRBV2; 8 bases map to TRBD1. The CDR3 covers 14 residues. The trim removed 10 bases at V and 5 bases at J, leaving 12 bases unmatched. CDR1 is SNHLY and CDR2 is FYNNEI in the germline V gene. CDR3 residues: CATRRDRFEETQYF. The CDR3 coding sequence is TGTGCCACCAGACGGGACAGGTTTGAGGAGACCCAGTACTTC.

The CDR3 protein is CATLKPQGNTGELFF. CDR3 bases: TGTGCCACCCTCAAACCACAGGGAAACACCGGGGAGCTGTTTTTT. The chain recombines TRBV27 with TRBJ2-2; perhaps TRBD1 as D (6 bases). Germline V gene lookup returns CDR1 MNHEY and CDR2 SMNVEV (reference sequence). The V and J ends lost 10 bases and 2 bases respectively, with 17 bases between them. The CDR3 consists of 15 residues.

The V and J genes are TRBV29-1 and TRBJ1-2; the match to TRBD1 covers 7 bases. The CDR3 consists of 14 residues. The germline V gene encodes CDR1 SQVTM and CDR2 ANQGSEA. Unmatched junction bases numbered 9, after V lost 6 bases and J lost 2 bases. CDR3 sequence: CSVQGLQGNYGYTF. The CDR3, as DNA: TGCAGCGTCCAGGGATTACAGGGGAACTATGGCTACACCTTC. Full variable domain (remainder filled in from reference TRBV29-1 and TRBJ1-2): SAVISQKPSRDICQRGTSLTIQCQVDSQVTMMFWYRQQPGQSLTLIATANQGSEATYESGFVIDKFPISRPNLTFSTLTVSNMSPEDSSIYLCSVQGLQGNYGYTFGSGTRLTVV.

CDR3 DNA sequence: TGCGCCAGTACCGCCACCACCGGGACAGCGGGCGACTACACCTTC. Amino acids: CASTATTGTAGDYTF. The V and J genes are TRBV5-1 and TRBJ1-2; 7 bases map to TRBD1. CDR3 length: 15 residues. CDR1 is SGHRS, CDR2 YFSETQ, per germline. The V and J ends lost 8 bases and 10 bases, in that order; junction bases with no gene match: 20.

The chain combines TRBV7-3 with TRBJ2-2, with no clear D. Germline values: CDR1 SGHTA, CDR2 FQGTGA. Trimming stripped 3 bases from V and 6 bases from J, with 20 bases between. This CDR3 region has 17 residues. The CDR3 DNA is TGTGCCAGCAGCTTGCAGAGGCAACCGTCACTGGCCGGGGAGCTGTTTTTT. Its protein is CASSLQRQPSLAGELFF.

V usage is TRBV27 and J usage is TRBJ2-5; D possibly corresponds to TRBD2 (7 bases). CDR3 size: 14 residues. Germline V lookup: CDR1 MNHEY, CDR2 SMNVEV (reference sequence). The ends were cut back, 6 bases at V and 5 bases at J, with 16 bases in the middle. CDR3 coding DNA: TGTGCCAGCAGACCATCGGGGGGCCGGGAGACCCAGTACTTC. Its protein is CASRPSGGRETQYF.

The chain is built from TRBV6-1 and TRBJ1-2; TRBD1 is a possible D gene (5 bases). CDR1 and CDR2 from the germline V gene are MNHNS and SASEGT. The CDR3 spans 15 residues. V was shortened by 5 bases and J by 1 base, with 14 bases between the two germline ends. CDR3 in DNA: TGTGCCAGCAGTTCCCGGGGGGTATTTAACTATGGCTACACCTTC. Translated: CASSSRGVFNYGYTF.

This rearrangement joins TRBV11-1 to TRBJ2-7; possibly TRBD1 for D (6 bases). CDR3 length: 16 amino acids. Between the trimmed V and J ends, which lost 1 base and 11 bases, there was a span of 24 bases. From germline, CDR1 is SGHAT and CDR2 FQDESV (reference sequence). The CDR3 protein is CASSLDVGGYPIGEYF. As DNA, the CDR3 is TGTGCCAGCAGCTTAGATGTAGGGGGTTATCCTATCGGGGAGTACTTC.